This T cell receptor (beta chain) was sequenced during a study of T-cell reconstitution after alpha-beta-depleted transplantation in children. Preparation of the TCRbeta library involved a method that used unique molecular identifiers. TCRdb re-derived calls from the PCR reads in MiXCR, one entry per CDR3 protein. The data hold about 370,000 distinct CDR3 sequences, with roughly 20% observed a single time. This clonotype came up a few times. Germline loops: CDR1 SGHDT, CDR2 YYEEEE. Trimming removed 0 bases at V and 6 bases at J, with 7 bases between. This CDR3 is 12 amino acids long. Here the sequenced sample was PBMCs from the stem cell graft donor, taken from the stem cell graft. The sequence was collected from a human donor who donated a stem cell graft to a child with acute myeloid leukemia. The chain recombines TRBV5-6 with TRBJ2-7; D gene uncertain. This CDR3 reads CASSLDRGEQYF. As DNA, the CDR3 is TGTGCCAGCAGCTTGGACCGTGGCGAGCAGTACTTC.